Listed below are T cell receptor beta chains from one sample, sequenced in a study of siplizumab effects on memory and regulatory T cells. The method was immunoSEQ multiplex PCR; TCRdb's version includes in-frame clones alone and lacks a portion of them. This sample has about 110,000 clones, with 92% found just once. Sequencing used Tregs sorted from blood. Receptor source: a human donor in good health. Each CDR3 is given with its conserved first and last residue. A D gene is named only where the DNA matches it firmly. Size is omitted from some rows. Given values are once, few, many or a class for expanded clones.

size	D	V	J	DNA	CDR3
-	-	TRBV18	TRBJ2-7	TGTGCCAGCTCACCACGTTCAACAGGGTCCTACGAGCAGTACTTC	CASSPRSTGSYEQYF
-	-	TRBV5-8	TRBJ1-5	TGTGCCAGCAGCCAACTCCCAGGGCTGGGCCAGCCCCAGCATTTT	CASSQLPGLGQPQHF
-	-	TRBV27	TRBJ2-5	TGTGCCAGCAGTTCTCCGGGGGAACAAGAGACCCAGTACTTC	CASSSPGEQETQYF
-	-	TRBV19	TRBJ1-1	TGTGCCAGTAGTATCTCGAGTGAAGCTTTCTTT	CASSISSEAFF
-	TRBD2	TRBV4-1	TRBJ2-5	TGCGCCAGCAGCCCCGGGGTGGGACTAGCGGGAGAAGAGACCCAGTACTTC	CASSPGVGLAGEETQYF
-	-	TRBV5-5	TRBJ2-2	TGTGCCAGCAGATCTGGACAGTTGAACACCGGGGAGCTGTTTTTT	CASRSGQLNTGELFF
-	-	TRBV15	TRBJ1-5	TGTGCCACCAGCACTGTACGAATCAGCCCCCAGCATTTT	CATSTVRISPQHF
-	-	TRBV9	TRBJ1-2	TGTGCCAGCAGCGTCTTCGCGGGCTATGGCTACACCTTC	CASSVFAGYGYTF
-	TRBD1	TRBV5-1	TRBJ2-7	TGCGCCAGCAGCCCGACAGGGGGGAACGACGAGCAGTACTTC	CASSPTGGNDEQYF
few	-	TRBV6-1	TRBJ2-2	TGTGCCAGCGGGGTCAGGGAGCTGTTTTTT	CASGVRELFF
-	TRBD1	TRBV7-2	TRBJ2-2	TGTGCCAGCAGCCTCCGACAGGGAGCCACCGGGGAGCTGTTTTTT	CASSLRQGATGELFF
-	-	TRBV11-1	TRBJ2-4	TGTGCCAGCAGCTTAGCCGGGAAAAACATTCAGTACTTC	CASSLAGKNIQYF
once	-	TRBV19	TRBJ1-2	TGTGCCAGTAGAAGGTTAGGGTCGACGGCAAACTATGGCTACACCTTC	CASRRLGSTANYGYTF
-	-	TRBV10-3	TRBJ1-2	TGTGCCATCAGTGGTACCGGGCAGGGAATTAACTATGGCTACACCTTC	CAISGTGQGINYGYTF
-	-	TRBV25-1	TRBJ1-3	TGTGCCAGCAGGGGGAGGTGGGCCATATATTTT	CASRGRWAIYF
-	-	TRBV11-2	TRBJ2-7	TGTGCCAGCAGCTTAGTCGAGCAGTACTTC	CASSLVEQYF
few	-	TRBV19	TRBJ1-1	TGTGCCAGTAGTACCACAGTTGAAGCTTTCTTT	CASSTTVEAFF
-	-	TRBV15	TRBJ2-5	TGTGCCACCAGCCTCCGAGACACCCAGTACTTC	CATSLRDTQYF
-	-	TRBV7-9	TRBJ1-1	TGTGCCAGCAGCCCCATTAACACTGAAGCTTTCTTT	CASSPINTEAFF
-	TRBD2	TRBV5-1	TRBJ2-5	TGCGCCAGCAGCTTGGATAAAAGGGGAGGGGAGACCCAGTACTTC	CASSLDKRGGETQYF
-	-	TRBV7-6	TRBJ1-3	TGTGCCAGCAGCTTAGTCACAGGGAGTGGAAACACCATATATTTT	CASSLVTGSGNTIYF
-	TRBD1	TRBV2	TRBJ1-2	TGTGCCAGCAATCCCGGGACAGGGGCCTTC	CASNPGTGAF
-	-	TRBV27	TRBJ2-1	TGTGCCAGCAGTTTGATCATCGGACCTAAATACAATGAGCAGTTCTTC	CASSLIIGPKYNEQFF
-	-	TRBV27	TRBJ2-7	TGTGCCAGCAGCCACAGGCCCCTATACGAGCAGTACTTC	CASSHRPLYEQYF
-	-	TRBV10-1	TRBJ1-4	TGCGCCAGCAGTGAGTCGGGTTCCGTTGGTAAACTGTTTTTT	CASSESGSVGKLFF
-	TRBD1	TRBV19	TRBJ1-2	TGTGCCAGTAGTTTTACAGGGGCGCCAGCTCTTGGGTACACCTTC	CASSFTGAPALGYTF
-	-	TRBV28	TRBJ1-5	TGTGCCAGCAGTTTGGGCGGGCAGCCCCAGCATTTT	CASSLGGQPQHF
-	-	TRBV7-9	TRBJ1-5	TGTGCCAGCAGCTCAGGACAGACCGTCAATCAGCCCCAGCATTTT	CASSSGQTVNQPQHF
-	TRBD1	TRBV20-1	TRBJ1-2	TGCAGTGCTAGGACAGGGTATGGCTACACCTTC	CSARTGYGYTF
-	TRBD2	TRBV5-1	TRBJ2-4	TGCGCCAGCAGCCTGGGACTAGCGGGAGGATTAGCCAAAAACATTCAGTACTTC	CASSLGLAGGLAKNIQYF
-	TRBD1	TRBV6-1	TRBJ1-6	TGTGCCAGCAGTTGGCTCGACAGGGACAATTCACCCCTCCACTTT	CASSWLDRDNSPLHF
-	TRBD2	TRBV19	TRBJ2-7	TGTGCCAGTAGATCCACACTAGCGGGAGGGTCCGAGCAGTACTTC	CASRSTLAGGSEQYF
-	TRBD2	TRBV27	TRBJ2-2	TGTGCCACCAGACGGGGGGGATGGAACACCGGGGAGCTGTTTTTT	CATRRGGWNTGELFF
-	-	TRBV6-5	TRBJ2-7	TGTGCCAGCAGTTACTTCTCGACAGGATACTACGAGCAGTACTTC	CASSYFSTGYYEQYF
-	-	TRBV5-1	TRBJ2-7	TGCGCCAGCAGCTTGACTTTACCGGGGGATGTGAACTACGAGCAGTACTTC	CASSLTLPGDVNYEQYF
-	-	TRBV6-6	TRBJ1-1	TGTGCCAGCAGAGGCCAGTTTGCCGAAGCTTTCTTT	CASRGQFAEAFF
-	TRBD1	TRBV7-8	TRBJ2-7	TGTGCCAGCAGCCCTCGGACAGGATACTCCTACGAGCAGTACTTC	CASSPRTGYSYEQYF
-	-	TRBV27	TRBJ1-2	TGTGCCAGCAGTTTTGGGGGGGCAGGGCGTTGGGCGTACTATGGCTACACCTTC	CASSFGGAGRWAYYGYTF
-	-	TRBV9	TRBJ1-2	TGTGCCAGCAGCGTAGCCGCTCGGGGGACCTATGGCTACACCTTC	CASSVAARGTYGYTF
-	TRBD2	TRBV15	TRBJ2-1	TGTGCCACCAGCAGGGGACGGGCTAGCGGGAGGGTCGATGAGCAGTTCTTC	CATSRGRASGRVDEQFF
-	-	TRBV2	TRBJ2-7	TGTGCCAGCAGTGAAAGGACCGGCGGCGGGGAGCAGTACTTC	CASSERTGGGEQYF
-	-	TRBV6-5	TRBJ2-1	TGTGCCAGCACGGCCAGGTTATACAATGAGCAGTTCTTC	CASTARLYNEQFF
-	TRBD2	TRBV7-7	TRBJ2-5	TGTGCCAGCAGCCATCTAGCGGCCCAAGAGACCCAGTACTTC	CASSHLAAQETQYF
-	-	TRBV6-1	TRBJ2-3	TGTGCCAGCACCCTCGGTTGGGGCGATACGCAGTATTTT	CASTLGWGDTQYF
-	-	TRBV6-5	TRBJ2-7	TGTGCCAGCAGCCCGGGACCCAATCTCTACGAGCAGTACTTC	CASSPGPNLYEQYF
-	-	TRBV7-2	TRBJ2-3	TGTGCCAGCAGCTTAGTCCCCCGGGGGCAAAGGGCAGATACGCAGTATTTT	CASSLVPRGQRADTQYF
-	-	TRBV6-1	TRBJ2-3	TGTGCCAGCAGTGTCAGTCTGGATACGCAGTATTTT	CASSVSLDTQYF
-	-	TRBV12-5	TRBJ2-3	TGTGCTAGTGGTTTGGTACGGGTAGCGGTGAGCACAGATACGCAGTATTTT	CASGLVRVAVSTDTQYF
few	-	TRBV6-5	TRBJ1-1	TGTGCCAGCAGTTATCCCCAGGGCACTGAAGCTTTCTTT	CASSYPQGTEAFF
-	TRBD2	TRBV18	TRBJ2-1	TGTGCCAGCTCACCTGTGGCTAGCGGGAGTACTTACAATGAGCAGTTCTTC	CASSPVASGSTYNEQFF
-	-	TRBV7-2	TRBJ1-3	TGTGCCAGCAGCCCGAACTCAGGAAACACCATATATTTT	CASSPNSGNTIYF
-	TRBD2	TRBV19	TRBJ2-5	TGTGCCAGTAGTCGAGGGCCGGGACTAGCGGCCCAAGAGACCCAGTACTTC	CASSRGPGLAAQETQYF
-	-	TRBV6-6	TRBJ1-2	TGTGCCAGCAGTTGGGACACCTATGGCTACACCTTC	CASSWDTYGYTF
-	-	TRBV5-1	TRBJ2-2	TGCGCCAGCAGCTTTGGACAGACCGGGGAGCTGTTTTTT	CASSFGQTGELFF
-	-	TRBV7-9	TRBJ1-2	TGTGCCAGCACCCCGGGGGTCCGAAGCTACACCTTC	CASTPGVRSYTF
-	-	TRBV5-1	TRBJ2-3	TGCGCCAGCAGCTGGACAGGCACAGATACGCAGTATTTT	CASSWTGTDTQYF
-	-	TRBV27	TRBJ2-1	TGTGCCAGCAGCCCAAGGTTAGTTGGTGAGCAGTTCTTC	CASSPRLVGEQFF
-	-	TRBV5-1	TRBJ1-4	TGCGCCAGCAGCCGTGACAGTCACCCCAAAACTAATGAAAAACTGTTTTTT	CASSRDSHPKTNEKLFF
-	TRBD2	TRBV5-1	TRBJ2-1	TGCGCCAGCAGACCGGGACTAGTGAATGAGCAGTTCTTC	CASRPGLVNEQFF